The rows below give T cell receptor beta chains drawn from one sample of a study of radiation and T cells in renal cell carcinoma. Here immunoSEQ multiplex PCR was the method, and the copy in TCRdb shows in-frame clones only, minus some. The data contain about 150,000 clones, about 88% of them singletons. This specimen consisted of blood, obtained from a patient whose treatment included radiotherapy and nephrectomy. The receptors originated from an older woman with renal cell carcinoma. The conserved cysteine and the conserved F or W are not part of the CDR3 here. A D gene is named only where the DNA matches it firmly.

J gene,V gene,D gene,CDR3 protein
TRBJ2-7,TRBV2,TRBD1,ASSWTGASEQY
TRBJ2-7,TRBV13,NA,ASGRQAYEQY
TRBJ2-3,TRBV5-5,TRBD2,ASSLERGVTDTQY
TRBJ2-3,TRBV13,NA,ASSIRPLSTDTQY
TRBJ1-4,TRBV6-5,TRBD1,ASSYSGRGNEKLF
TRBJ2-2,TRBV7-7,NA,ASSLGAGLNTGELF
TRBJ2-7,TRBV25-1,NA,ATLGQFLPTYEQY
TRBJ1-2,TRBV7-9,NA,ASSPDKNHYGYT
TRBJ2-3,TRBV5-4,NA,ASSFPPSDTQY
TRBJ2-5,TRBV14,TRBD2,ASSQTSRETQY
TRBJ1-2,TRBV19,NA,ASRSGQGYT
TRBJ2-3,TRBV9,TRBD2,ASSVTSGGSDTQY
TRBJ2-7,TRBV6-5,NA,ASSYVRGEQY
TRBJ1-4,TRBV28,NA,ASRLQASPNEKLF
TRBJ1-5,TRBV29-1,NA,SAILSLSRLQH
TRBJ1-2,TRBV4-1,NA,ASSQGPGYGYT
TRBJ1-1,TRBV19,NA,ASLGGRLGTEAF
TRBJ1-3,TRBV7-9,NA,ASSPIAGGSGNTIY
TRBJ2-1,TRBV6-1,TRBD1,ASSATAGTGIGSYNEQF
TRBJ1-2,TRBV10-3,TRBD1,AISEGQGDGYT
TRBJ1-5,TRBV6-1,NA,AIALGGNQPQH
TRBJ2-2,TRBV11-2,TRBD1,ASSPGQGPITGELF
TRBJ2-5,TRBV9,TRBD2,ASSRSGGVETQY
TRBJ1-5,TRBV30,NA,AWSVRDQPQH
TRBJ1-2,TRBV5-6,NA,ASSRLAYYGYT
TRBJ1-2,TRBV28,NA,ASSQYSSRTYGYT
TRBJ1-5,TRBV28,NA,ASSFGQGAPRRPQH
TRBJ1-1,TRBV11-1,NA,ASSPLASTEAF
TRBJ1-1,TRBV5-4,NA,ASSLVGQRNTEAF
TRBJ1-1,TRBV6-5,TRBD1,ASSYSVLTGGTEAF
TRBJ1-4,TRBV2,NA,ASSEWAGRGNEKLF
TRBJ1-1,TRBV7-9,NA,ASSLAGGNTEAF
TRBJ1-1,TRBV29-1,NA,SVSRSMNTEAF
TRBJ1-2,TRBV5-1,NA,ASSLAALYGYT
TRBJ2-7,TRBV27,TRBD1,ASSFIPKTGRSSYEQY
TRBJ2-5,TRBV10-3,TRBD1,AISESTGGFQTQY
TRBJ1-1,TRBV2,TRBD1,ASSSGTGRPEAF
TRBJ2-2,TRBV28,TRBD2,ASSLWRLAGGPGELF
TRBJ2-7,TRBV7-2,TRBD1,ASSVTFWDRSYEQY
TRBJ2-5,TRBV7-3,TRBD2,ASSFRRLAGEETQY
TRBJ2-3,TRBV9,TRBD2,ASSRRPGTSGGAGDTQY
TRBJ1-2,TRBV5-1,TRBD1,ASGVGAQQGAGYGYT
TRBJ2-3,TRBV4-3,NA,ASSQDFGDYTQY
TRBJ1-4,TRBV5-6,NA,ASSPGTANEKLF
TRBJ2-1,TRBV5-1,TRBD1,ASSLARTGKNNEQF
TRBJ2-1,TRBV14,TRBD1,ASRDRGYNEQF
TRBJ1-3,TRBV28,NA,ASSAPGLENTIY
TRBJ1-1,TRBV12-2,NA,ASRFFGNTEAF
TRBJ2-7,TRBV5-4,TRBD1,ASSPGADRGTHEQY
TRBJ1-5,TRBV6-6,NA,ASSYLGSEPQH
TRBJ1-4,TRBV9,NA,ASSPRLGQGVEKLF
TRBJ1-1,TRBV7-6,NA,ASSRPSGKNTEAF
TRBJ2-3,TRBV19,TRBD1,ASSSSDFRDRSLGTQY
TRBJ2-3,TRBV6-5,TRBD1,ASSRTGGPPDTQY
TRBJ2-7,TRBV29-1,NA,SVSKGRLYEQY
TRBJ1-2,TRBV5-4,NA,ASSPVGNYGYT
TRBJ2-7,TRBV10-2,NA,ASSESRTYEQY
TRBJ2-1,TRBV7-9,TRBD2,ASSSWTSGGASSYNEQF